Listed below are T cell receptor beta chains from one sample, sequenced in a study of blood T cell repertoires in COVID-19. Repertoires were generated with immunoSEQ multiplex PCR, while TCRdb's copy carries only in-frame clones and drops some. The sample records tens of thousands of clones, approximately 80% being singletons. Input material: peripheral blood. Receptor source: a man aged 25 to 45 with COVID-19, enrolled during active disease. The CDR3 runs from the conserved cysteine through the conserved F or W. D genes are given only for firm matches. Clone sizes are given selectively: once, few, many, or a class where the clone is expanded.

v_call	d_call	j_call	clone_size	cdr3_aa	cdr3_nt
TRBV19	TRBD1	TRBJ2-3	NA	CASSTRQGDTQYF	TGTGCCAGTAGTACTCGACAGGGGGATACGCAGTATTTT
TRBV11-2	NA	TRBJ1-5	NA	CASSLVGDGPQHF	TGTGCCAGCAGCTTAGTCGGGGATGGGCCCCAGCATTTT
TRBV6-5	NA	TRBJ2-3	NA	CASSSRDTRTDTQYF	TGTGCCAGCAGTTCCAGGGACACCAGGACAGATACGCAGTATTTT
TRBV19	TRBD1	TRBJ1-5	NA	CASSTDRGSRQPQHF	TGTGCCAGTAGTACCGACAGGGGGTCGAGACAGCCCCAGCATTTT
TRBV19	NA	TRBJ1-4	NA	CASSIPSYSTNEKLFF	TGTGCCAGTAGTATTCCCTCTTATTCAACTAATGAAAAACTGTTTTTT
TRBV28	TRBD2	TRBJ2-7	once	CASSLRGVGGTYEQYF	TGTGCCAGCAGCCTTAGGGGCGTGGGGGGGACCTACGAGCAGTACTTC
TRBV25-1	NA	TRBJ1-2	NA	CASTSASGFRGYTF	TGTGCCAGCACTTCCGCCTCAGGCTTTAGAGGCTACACCTTC
TRBV5-1	NA	TRBJ2-3	NA	CASSNGGSTDTQYF	TGCGCCAGCAGCAATGGCGGGAGCACAGATACGCAGTATTTT
TRBV11-2	NA	TRBJ2-2	NA	CASSLGRGELFF	TGTGCCAGCAGCTTAGGTCGCGGGGAGCTGTTTTTT
TRBV2	NA	TRBJ1-4	NA	CASSPGAPNEKLFF	TGTGCCAGCAGTCCAGGGGCCCCTAATGAAAAACTGTTTTTT
TRBV7-2	TRBD1	TRBJ1-6	NA	CASSLGQGSPLHF	TGTGCCAGCAGCTTGGGACAGGGCAGTCCCCTCCACTTT
TRBV27	NA	TRBJ1-1	NA	CASARGAGEAFF	TGTGCCAGCGCCCGGGGGGCCGGTGAAGCTTTCTTT
TRBV4-2	NA	TRBJ2-5	NA	CASSQAGETQYF	TGTGCCAGCAGCCAAGCGGGAGAGACCCAGTACTTC
TRBV19	NA	TRBJ1-5	NA	CASSWSVDQPQHF	TGTGCCAGTAGCTGGAGTGTGGATCAGCCCCAGCATTTT
TRBV4-1	TRBD2	TRBJ2-1	few	CASSQPLGLAGGPINEQFF	TGCGCCAGCAGCCAACCCCTCGGACTAGCGGGAGGGCCAATCAATGAGCAGTTCTTC
TRBV10-3	TRBD2	TRBJ2-3	NA	CAIRTAGVGDTQYF	TGTGCCATCAGGACAGCGGGAGTCGGTGATACGCAGTATTTT
TRBV28	NA	TRBJ2-2	NA	CASSARGNTGELFF	TGTGCCAGCAGTGCCAGGGGGAACACCGGGGAGCTGTTTTTT
TRBV7-2	NA	TRBJ1-2	NA	CASSLAGGTNYGYTF	TGTGCCAGCAGCTTAGCCGGGGGGACCAACTATGGCTACACCTTC
TRBV7-2	NA	TRBJ2-7	NA	CASSLKAAYEQYF	TGTGCCAGCAGCTTAAAAGCGGCCTACGAGCAGTACTTC
TRBV11-2	NA	TRBJ1-2	NA	CASSSDGDYGYTF	TGTGCCAGCAGCTCGGACGGGGACTATGGCTACACCTTC
TRBV2	TRBD1	TRBJ1-6	NA	CASRSRTGGNSPLHF	TGTGCCAGCAGATCCAGGACAGGGGGCAATTCACCCCTCCACTTT
TRBV5-5	TRBD1	TRBJ2-4	NA	CASSLGTGRAKNIQYF	TGTGCCAGCAGCTTAGGGACAGGGAGAGCCAAAAACATTCAGTACTTC
TRBV7-9	NA	TRBJ2-7	NA	CASTLTVLDEQYF	TGTGCCAGCACCCTGACTGTCTTAGACGAGCAGTACTTC
TRBV28	TRBD1	TRBJ1-1	NA	CASRTQGASTEAFF	TGTGCCAGCAGGACCCAGGGGGCGAGCACTGAAGCTTTCTTT
TRBV27	NA	TRBJ2-1	NA	CASRGGQEQFF	TGTGCCAGCAGGGGGGGACAGGAGCAGTTCTTC
TRBV9	TRBD1	TRBJ2-7	NA	CASSGAGTGDKQYF	TGTGCCAGCAGCGGGGCCGGGACAGGGGACAAGCAGTACTTC
TRBV7-8	NA	TRBJ1-2	NA	CASSSQGATNYGYTF	TGTGCCAGCAGCTCACAGGGAGCGACTAACTACGGCTACACCTTC
TRBV24-1	NA	TRBJ2-3	NA	CATCRGETDTQYF	TGTGCCACCTGCAGGGGGGAAACAGATACGCAGTATTTT
TRBV30	TRBD1	TRBJ2-7	few	CAWSKGDRAHEQYF	TGTGCCTGGAGCAAAGGCGACAGGGCCCACGAGCAGTACTTC
TRBV28	NA	TRBJ1-1	NA	CASSSGFNTEAFF	TGTGCCAGCAGTTCAGGGTTCAACACTGAAGCTTTCTTT
TRBV7-9	NA	TRBJ1-4	few	CASRDRRNTTNEKLFF	TGTGCCAGCCGAGACAGGAGGAATACAACTAATGAAAAACTGTTTTTT
TRBV4-3	NA	TRBJ2-1	NA	CASSQPGTSYNEQFF	TGCGCCAGCAGCCAACCCGGGACAAGCTACAATGAGCAGTTCTTC
TRBV7-9	NA	TRBJ2-1	NA	CASSSLLPYGSIGNEQFF	TGTGCCAGCAGCTCCCTTCTTCCTTACGGGAGTATAGGCAATGAGCAGTTCTTC
TRBV14	TRBD2	TRBJ2-1	NA	CASSQVPGLASYNEQFF	TGTGCCAGCAGCCAAGTTCCGGGACTAGCGAGCTACAATGAGCAGTTCTTC
TRBV6-1	NA	TRBJ1-2	NA	CASSEQGIYGYTF	TGTGCCAGCAGTGAGCAGGGGATCTATGGCTACACCTTC
TRBV11-2	NA	TRBJ2-2	NA	CASSLGPYNTGELFF	TGTGCCAGCAGCTTAGGTCCTTATAACACCGGGGAGCTGTTTTTT
TRBV18	NA	TRBJ2-5	NA	CASSPAGYQETQYF	TGTGCCAGCTCACCGGCGGGGTACCAAGAGACCCAGTACTTC
TRBV6-5	NA	TRBJ1-2	few	CASSYSGGATNYGYTF	TGTGCCAGCAGTTACTCGGGTGGGGCGACTAACTATGGCTACACCTTC
TRBV10-3	TRBD2	TRBJ2-2	NA	CAIRLAANTGELFF	TGTGCCATCAGGCTAGCGGCGAACACCGGGGAGCTGTTTTTT
TRBV5-4	NA	TRBJ2-5	NA	CASSLEGLRAETQYF	TGTGCCAGCAGCTTGGAAGGGCTGCGGGCGGAGACCCAGTACTTC
TRBV6-6	TRBD1	TRBJ2-7	NA	CASGRQGTSYEQYF	TGTGCCAGCGGAAGACAGGGTACATCCTACGAGCAGTACTTC
TRBV6-2/TRBV6-3	NA	TRBJ1-4	NA	CASSYGRLNEKLFF	TGTGCCAGCAGTTACGGCAGACTTAATGAAAAACTGTTTTTT
TRBV4-2	NA	TRBJ1-5	few	CASSQEGARQPQHF	TGTGCCAGCAGCCAAGAGGGAGCACGTCAGCCCCAGCATTTT
TRBV4-2	TRBD1	TRBJ2-1	NA	CASSQERDRNNEQFF	TGTGCCAGCAGCCAAGAGAGGGACAGAAACAATGAGCAGTTCTTC